This T cell receptor (beta chain) was found in a study of blood T cell repertoires in COVID-19. For the study at large: The United States, Italy and Spain provided the acute and convalescent COVID-19 samples. The cDNA or gDNA used as material had been derived from T cells, B-cell-depleted T cells, or PBMCs.

In the authors' workflow: From reference gene primer amplification, estimates of nucleated cell counts were derived. Libraries were prepared by immunoSEQ multiplex PCR; TCRdb keeps only in-frame clonotypes and omits some of them. The V and J calls and the clone size are those of that table, but D and trimming were determined from the DNA. The repertoire holds approximately 130,000 clones, with over 60% as singletons. Germline lookup yields CDR1 GTSNPN and CDR2 SVGIG (reference sequence). The V gene lost 0 bases and the J gene lost 6 bases, with 18 bases spanning the gap. CDR3 size: 16 residues. This clonotype was obtained from a human donor in a cohort sampled during active COVID-19. This rearrangement joins TRBV30 to TRBJ1-5, with D possibly TRBD1 on 5 matching bases. Material: peripheral blood. This CDR3 reads CAWSVREALRSQPQHF. Here the CDR3 DNA reads TGTGCCTGGAGTGTCAGGGAGGCGTTAAGGAGTCAGCCCCAGCATTTT.